Each of the 16 T cell receptor beta chains below was sequenced from the same sample in a study of T-cell memory formation after mild COVID-19. TCRdb ran MiXCR on the 5' RACE reads and lists one entry per CDR3 protein. The sample lists 190,000 or so distinct CDR3 sequences, more than 9% occurring once. Sequencing was carried out using PBMCs or a T cell subset sorted from them (not recorded which). The receptors stem from a man aged 18 to 29 who had mild COVID-19 (a few samples of this study predate the infection). Cell type and time point are not known.

V and J are TRBV6-2 or TRBV6-3 and TRBJ2-7; 14 nucleotides match TRBD2. This CDR3 is 15 amino acids long. V dropped 2 bases and J dropped 5; count of bases not matched to a gene: 2. Germline V CDR1 and CDR2: MNHEY, SVGEGT. The CDR3 DNA follows: TGTGCCAGCAGTTACGGGACTAGCGGGGGCAACGAGCAGTACTTC. Protein product: CASSYGTSGGNEQYF.

There are a few counts of this clonotype. The chain carries TRBV10-3 and TRBJ2-3; D could derive from TRBD1 or TRBD2 (6 bases each). The germline V and J ends were trimmed by 3 bases and 4 bases, with 20 bases remaining between them. The germline V gene has CDR1 ENHRY and CDR2 SYGVKD. This CDR3 contains 17 residues. CDR3 DNA: TGTGCCATCAGTGACCCGCCGGGGGCAGTAGGATCAGATACGCAGTATTTT. This translates into CAISDPPGAVGSDTQYF.

The genes are TRBV18 and TRBJ1-3, with D perhaps matching TRBD1 (5 bases). Trimming pared 3 bases from V and 8 bases from J, leaving 17 bases between. The CDR3 is made up of 15 amino acids. Germline CDR1 is KGHSH and CDR2 is LQKENI. CDR3 sequence reads: CASSPIGGGADTIYF. The CDR3 region has the DNA TGTGCCAGCTCACCCATCGGGGGAGGTGCGGACACCATATATTTT. The full variable domain, completed using reference TRBV18 and TRBJ1-3, is NAGVMQNPRHLVRRRGQEARLRCSPMKGHSHVYWYRQLPEEGLKFMVYLQKENIIDESGMPKERFSAEFPKEGPSILRIQQVVRGDSAAYFCASSPIGGGADTIYFGEGSWLTVV.

The sample holds a few counts of this clonotype. The chain uses TRBV20-1 and TRBJ2-4, with D tentatively TRBD2 (6 bases). CDR1 and CDR2 from the germline V gene are DFQATT and SNEGSKA (reference sequence). Trimming removed 6 bases from V and 7 bases from J, with 19 bases in between. CDR3 size: 14 residues. CDR3 residues: CSARVPGDGNIQYF. CDR3 DNA sequence: TGCAGTGCGCGAGTCCCGGGGGACGGCAACATTCAGTACTTC.

The V gene is TRBV2, the J gene TRBJ1-2, with D uncertain. The V and J ends lost 6 bases and 7 bases respectively, with 15 bases between them. Germline values: CDR1 SNHLY, CDR2 FYNNEI. CDR3 length: 13 residues. The CDR3 nucleotides read TGTGCCAGCAGCGAACTGGCGGGCGGTGGCTACACCTTC. Residues: CASSELAGGGYTF. Based on the CDR3 plus reference TRBV2 and TRBJ1-2, the full variable domain is EPEVTQTPSHQVTQMGQEVILRCVPISNHLYFYWYRQILGQKVEFLVSFYNNEISEKSEIFDDQFSVERPDGSNFTLKIRSTKLEDSAMYFCASSELAGGGYTFGSGTRLTVV.

This chain joins TRBV4-1 and TRBJ1-3; D gene unclear. CDR1 and CDR2 (germline): MGHRA, YSYEKL. The CDR3 totals 15 residues. Trimming stripped 0 bases from V and 0 bases from J, with 6 bases between. The CDR3 DNA is TGCGCCAGCAGCCAAGATCCCAACTCTGGAAACACCATATATTTT. It translates to CASSQDPNSGNTIYF.

The CDR3 sequence is CASSQIGPPMNTEAFF. As DNA, the CDR3 is TGCGCCAGCAGCCAGATTGGGCCTCCCATGAACACTGAAGCTTTCTTT. This chain uses TRBV4-3 with TRBJ1-1; D not resolved. V lost 3 bases and J 0 bases, leaving 14 bases between the germline ends. The CDR3 is made up of 16 amino acids. The V gene's germline CDR1 is LGHNA and CDR2 YSLEER.

This clonotype was detected only a few times. The chain uses TRBV18 and TRBJ1-3; D is unclear. Trimming stripped 0 bases from V and 4 bases from J, with 10 bases between. The V gene's germline CDR1 is KGHSH and CDR2 LQKENI. The CDR3 has 15 residues. Here the CDR3 reads CASSPPRTRGNTIYF. CDR3 sequence (DNA): TGTGCCAGCTCACCACCGAGGACGAGGGGAAACACCATATATTTT.

This clonotype appeared a few times. V is TRBV5-1 and J is TRBJ2-2, with D tentatively TRBD2 (6 bases). Germline V gene sequence: CDR1 SGHRS, CDR2 YFSETQ. Trimming shortened V by 5 bases and J by 1 base, and 12 bases separated the two germline ends. CDR3 length: 15 residues. CDR3 sequence reads: CASSRDSMNTGELFF. CDR3 bases: TGCGCCAGCAGTCGGGACTCCATGAACACCGGGGAGCTGTTTTTT.

This clonotype was counted ten times or more. This sequence joins TRBV7-2 and TRBJ2-1; TRBD2 matches 12 bases. Trimming took 6 bases from V and 4 from J; bases not matched to a gene: 7. CDR1 is SGHTA and CDR2 is FQGNSA in the germline V gene. The CDR3 totals 16 residues. The CDR3 protein is CASRMTSGGRYNEQFF. In nucleotides, the CDR3 is TGTGCCAGCAGGATGACTAGCGGGGGCCGGTACAATGAGCAGTTCTTC.

The V gene is TRBV25-1, the J gene TRBJ1-5; a possible D gene is TRBD1 (5 bases). V shed 4 bases and J shed 1 base, with 8 bases lying between them. The CDR3 sequence is 14 residues long. CDR1 and CDR2 from the germline V gene are MGHDK and SYGVNS. The CDR3 DNA follows: TGTGCCAGCAGTGCAGGGACGAGCAATCAGCCCCAGCATTTT. Translating gives CASSAGTSNQPQHF.

This clonotype was found many times. The V gene is TRBV5-1, the J gene TRBJ1-6; possibly TRBD1 for D (6 bases). The CDR3 consists of 13 residues. The ends were cut back, 3 bases at V and 7 bases at J, with 8 bases in the middle. Germline V lookup: CDR1 SGHRS, CDR2 YFSETQ. The CDR3 loop reads CASSSQGNSPLHF. The DNA for the CDR3 is TGCGCCAGCAGCTCTCAGGGGAATTCACCCCTCCACTTT.

The rearrangement links TRBV5-1 to TRBJ1-4; 9 bases are shared with TRBD1. The ends lost 4 bases at V and 7 bases at J; junction bases unmatched: 2. The CDR3 has 13 amino acids. Germline CDR1 SGHRS, CDR2 YFSETQ. CDR3 amino acids: CASSAGQGEKLFF. The CDR3 DNA reads as TGCGCCAGCAGCGCGGGACAGGGTGAAAAACTGTTTTTT. The full variable domain, completed using reference TRBV5-1 and TRBJ1-4, is KAGVTQTPRYLIKTRGQQVTLSCSPISGHRSVSWYQQTPGQGLQFLFEYFSETQRNKGNFPGRFSGRQFSNSRSEMNVSTLELGDSALYLCASSAGQGEKLFFGSGTQLSVL.

V and J are TRBV20-1 and TRBJ2-1, with 9 bases aligning to TRBD2. The length of the CDR3 is 14 residues. J lost 3 bases, V lost 4 bases, and 4 bases had no gene match. CDR1 DFQATT and CDR2 SNEGSKA come from the germline V gene (reference sequence). The CDR3 spells CSAKAGGNYNEQFF. CDR3 in DNA: TGCAGTGCTAAAGCGGGGGGAAACTACAATGAGCAGTTCTTC.

The V gene is TRBV7-2, the J gene TRBJ1-2; D might be TRBD1 (5 bases). Germline CDR1 SGHTA, CDR2 FQGNSA. The length of the CDR3 is 15 residues. Trimming shortened V by 6 bases and J by 7 bases, and 21 bases separated the two germline ends. The CDR3 bases are TGTGCCAGCAGTTTTGGACACCCTCTACGGGGTGGCTACACCTTC. Translation: CASSFGHPLRGGYTF. Together with reference TRBV7-2 and TRBJ1-2, the CDR3 gives the full variable domain: GAGVSQSPSNKVTEKGKDVELRCDPISGHTALYWYRQSLGQGLEFLIYFQGNSAPDKSGLPSDRFSAERTGGSVSTLTIQRTQQEDSAVYLCASSFGHPLRGGYTFGSGTRLTVV.

This clonotype was counted a few times. J is TRBJ2-7 and V is TRBV3-1; TRBD1 aligns across 10 bases. CDR1 and CDR2 (germline): LGHDT, YNNKEL (reference sequence). V was pared by 5 bases and J by 2 bases, with 3 bases of the junction left unmatched. The CDR3 covers 14 residues. The CDR3 loop is CASSDDRGPYEQYF. CDR3 DNA: TGTGCCAGCAGCGACGACAGGGGGCCCTACGAGCAGTACTTC.